These 8 T cell receptor beta chains were all obtained from the same sample, sequenced in a study of blood T cells in healthy people across ages. A second roughly 6 to 12 cycle PCR used barcoded and J-beta primers. MiXCR, applied by TCRdb to the 5' RACE reads, yields one record per CDR3 protein. The sample contains roughly 1.6 million distinct CDR3 sequences, around 36% of which appear only once. Sequenced: blood. The receptors were sampled from a woman aged 25-40 years in good health.

The chain links TRBV20-1 to TRBJ2-5, with D possibly TRBD2 on 6 matching bases. The DNA matches TRBJ2-7 better at its end, which makes the J call doubtful. Looked up from germline, CDR1 is DFQATT and CDR2 is SNEGSKA (reference sequence). The CDR3 totals 15 residues. The CDR3 sequence is CSAMGFGRGTYEQYF. CDR3 in DNA: TGCAGTGCCATGGGGTTTGGGCGGGGTACCTACGAGCAGTACTTC.

V gene TRBV20-1 combines with J gene TRBJ2-3; 10 bases align to TRBD2. V lost 3 bases to trimming and J lost 2 bases; unmatched junction nucleotides: 14. Germline CDR1 reads DFQATT; CDR2 reads SNEGSKA (reference sequence). The CDR3 runs to 18 residues. The DNA for the CDR3 is TGCAGTGCTAGTCCCCGGGGGCTAGCGGGAGAGACCACAGATACGCAGTATTTT. Translated, it gives CSASPRGLAGETTDTQYF.

The CDR3 reads CASSFRFGGGYTF. In nucleotides, the CDR3 is TGTGCCAGCAGCTTCCGCTTCGGCGGTGGCTACACCTTC. This chain uses TRBV9 with TRBJ1-2; no clear D. This CDR3 is 13 amino acids long. V dropped 4 bases and J dropped 7 bases, with 14 bases sitting between them. Germline V lookup: CDR1 SGDLS, CDR2 YYNGEE.

This chain connects TRBV3-1 to TRBJ1-6, with no clear D. CDR3 length: 13 residues. V dropped 1 base and J dropped 7 bases, with 5 bases sitting between them. Germline V gives CDR1 LGHDT, CDR2 YNNKEL (reference sequence). The CDR3 DNA is TGTGCCAGCAGCCAAGTGGTGAATTCACCCCTCCACTTT. Translation: CASSQVVNSPLHF.

The chain carries TRBV20-1 and TRBJ2-3; 14 positions match TRBD2. This CDR3 has 17 residues. The junction had 10 bases not matched to a gene; V was cut back by 6 bases and J by 2 bases. Germline loops: CDR1 DFQATT, CDR2 SNEGSKA (reference sequence). The chain's CDR3 is CSAHTETSGGVTDTQYF. CDR3 DNA: TGCAGTGCCCACACTGAGACTAGCGGGGGGGTCACAGATACGCAGTATTTT.

The genes are TRBV6-5 and TRBJ2-4; TRBD1 might be the D (5 bases). The J call may be wrong; the DNA end is better matched by TRBJ2-7. This CDR3 is 14 amino acids long. CDR1 is MNHEY and CDR2 is SVGAGI in the germline V gene. CDR3 in DNA: TGTGCCAGCAGTTACTCGGAGACAGACTACGAGCAGTACTTC. Translating it yields CASSYSETDYEQYF.

The rearrangement uses TRBV20-1 and TRBJ2-7; the match to TRBD1 covers 8 bases. Germline V gives CDR1 DFQATT, CDR2 SNEGSKA (reference sequence). This CDR3 spans 15 amino acids. V was clipped by 4 bases and J by 2 bases; unmatched bases: 10. The CDR3 loop is CSATSTGASAYEQYF. The CDR3 DNA reads TGCAGTGCTACATCGACAGGGGCCTCGGCCTACGAGCAGTACTTC.

This clonotype was seen a few times. One end of the junction does not line up with germline, which may come from a read error. This chain uses TRBV13 with TRBJ1-1, with D possibly matching TRBD1 (5 bases). The CDR3 totals 15 residues. Germline CDR1 PRHDT, CDR2 FYEKMQ (reference sequence). The CDR3, as DNA: TGTGCCGGCAGCTACAGGAATCTATTGGGCACTGAAGCTTTCTTT. The encoded protein is CAGSYRNLLGTEAFF.